The source of this TCR beta chain is a study of shared clonotypes between healthy human individuals. The germline V gene encodes CDR1 MDHEN and CDR2 SYDVKM. V gave up 5 bases and J gave up 4 bases; unmatched junction bases: 7. This CDR3 has 16 residues. Running of the assay took place at deep level. Sequencing used immunoSEQ multiplex PCR; TCRdb keeps in-frame clones, though not all of them. The table lists around 2.1 million clones, approximately 94% of them singletons. Naive-designated CD8 cells lacked CD45RO, were positively enriched for CCR7, and omitted terminally differentiated effector memory CD45RA+ cells. Whole-study results and caveats: When naive CD4 clonotypes were compared across a few donors, about 4.8% were shared.

With regard to this clone: What it binds is unknown.

Material: naive CD8+ T cells from PBMCs. The chain couples TRBV28 to TRBJ2-5; 13 nucleotides align to TRBD2. This TCR came from a man between 18 and 29 years old in good health. Some clones in this sample may be carry-over from other donors' samples. The CDR3 DNA follows: TGTGCCAGCAGTACCACTAGCGGGAGGGCCCGAGAGACCCAGTACTTC. This encodes CASSTTSGRARETQYF.